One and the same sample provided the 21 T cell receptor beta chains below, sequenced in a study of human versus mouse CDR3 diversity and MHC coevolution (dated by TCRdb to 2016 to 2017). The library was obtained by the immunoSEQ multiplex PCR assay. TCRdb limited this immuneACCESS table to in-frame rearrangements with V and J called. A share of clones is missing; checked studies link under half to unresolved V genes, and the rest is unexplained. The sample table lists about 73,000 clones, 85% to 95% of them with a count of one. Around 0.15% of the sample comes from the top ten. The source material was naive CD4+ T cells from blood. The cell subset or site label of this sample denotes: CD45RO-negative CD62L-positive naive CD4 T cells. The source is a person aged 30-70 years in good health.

The CDR3, as DNA: TGTGCCAGCTCACCACTCGGAGTAGCGGGGAACAATGAGCAGTTCTTC. Protein sequence: CASSPLGVAGNNEQFF. V usage is TRBV18 and J usage is TRBJ2-1; 8 bases align to TRBD2. CDR3 length: 16 amino acids. The germline gives CDR1 KGHSH, CDR2 LQKENI. With 1 base clipped from V and 5 bases from J, the junction kept 7 bases outside the gene matches.

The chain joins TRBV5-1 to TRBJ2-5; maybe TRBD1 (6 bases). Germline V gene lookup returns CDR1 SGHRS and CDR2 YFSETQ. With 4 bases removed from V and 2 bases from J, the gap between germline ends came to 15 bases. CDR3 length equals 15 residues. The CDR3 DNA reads TGCGCCAGCAGCCGAACAGGGTCGGGACAAGAGACCCAGTACTTC. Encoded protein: CASSRTGSGQETQYF.

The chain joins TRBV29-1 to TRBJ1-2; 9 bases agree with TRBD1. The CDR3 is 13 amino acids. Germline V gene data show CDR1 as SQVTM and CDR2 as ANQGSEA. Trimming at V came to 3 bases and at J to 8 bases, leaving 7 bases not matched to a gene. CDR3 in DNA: TGCAGCGTTGACGGACAGGGGATATCGGGCTACACCTTC. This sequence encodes CSVDGQGISGYTF.

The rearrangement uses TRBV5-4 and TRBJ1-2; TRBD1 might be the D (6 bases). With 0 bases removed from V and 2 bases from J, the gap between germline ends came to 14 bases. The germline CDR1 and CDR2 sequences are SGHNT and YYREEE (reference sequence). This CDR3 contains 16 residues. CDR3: CASSLGTGSPNYGYTF. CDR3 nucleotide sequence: TGTGCCAGCAGCTTGGGTACAGGGTCCCCCAACTATGGCTACACCTTC.

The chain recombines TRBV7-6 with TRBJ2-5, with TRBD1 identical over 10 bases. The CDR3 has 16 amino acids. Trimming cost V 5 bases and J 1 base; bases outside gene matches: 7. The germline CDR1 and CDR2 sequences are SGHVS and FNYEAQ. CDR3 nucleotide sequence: TGTGCCAGCAGCCCGCGACAGGGGGCTACCCAAGAGACCCAGTACTTC. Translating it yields CASSPRQGATQETQYF. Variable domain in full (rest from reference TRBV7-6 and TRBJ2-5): GAGVSQSPRYKVTKRGQDVALRCDPISGHVSLYWYRQALGQGPEFLTYFNYEAQQDKSGLPNDRFSAERPEGSISTLTIQRTEQRDSAMYRCASSPRQGATQETQYFGPGTRLLVL.

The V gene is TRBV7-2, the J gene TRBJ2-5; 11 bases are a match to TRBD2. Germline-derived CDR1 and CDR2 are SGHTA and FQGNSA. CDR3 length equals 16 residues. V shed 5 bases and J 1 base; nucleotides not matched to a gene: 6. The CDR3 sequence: CASSPLAGGVQETQYF. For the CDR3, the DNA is TGTGCCAGCAGCCCTCTAGCGGGGGGCGTCCAAGAGACCCAGTACTTC.

CDR3 nucleotide sequence: TGTGCCCGCCGGGACAGGGGGCTAGATGGCTACACCTTC. It translates to CARRDRGLDGYTF. The V gene is TRBV30, the J gene TRBJ1-2, with 12 bases fitting TRBD1. CDR3 length: 13 amino acids. V shed 8 bases, J shed 6 bases, and the junction held 7 bases outside the gene matches. Germline V CDR1 and CDR2: GTSNPN, SVGIG (reference sequence).

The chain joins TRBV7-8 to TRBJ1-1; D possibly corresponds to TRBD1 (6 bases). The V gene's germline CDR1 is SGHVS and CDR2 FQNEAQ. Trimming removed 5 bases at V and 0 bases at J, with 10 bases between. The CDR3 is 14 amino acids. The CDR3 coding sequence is TGTGCCAGCAGCCGACAGGCTTTGAACACTGAAGCTTTCTTT. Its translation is CASSRQALNTEAFF.

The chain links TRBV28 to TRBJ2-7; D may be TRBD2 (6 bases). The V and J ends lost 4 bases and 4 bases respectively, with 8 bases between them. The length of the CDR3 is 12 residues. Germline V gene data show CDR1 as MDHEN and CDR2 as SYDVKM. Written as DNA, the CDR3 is TGTGCCAGCAGTTGGGGGAGGTACGAGCAGTACTTC. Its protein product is CASSWGRYEQYF.

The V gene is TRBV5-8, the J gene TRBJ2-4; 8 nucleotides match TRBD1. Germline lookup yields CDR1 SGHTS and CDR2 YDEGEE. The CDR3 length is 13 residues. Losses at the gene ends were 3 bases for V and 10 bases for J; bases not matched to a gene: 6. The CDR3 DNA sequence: TGTGCCAGCAGCTCAAGACAGGGGACTATTCAGTACTTC. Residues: CASSSRQGTIQYF.

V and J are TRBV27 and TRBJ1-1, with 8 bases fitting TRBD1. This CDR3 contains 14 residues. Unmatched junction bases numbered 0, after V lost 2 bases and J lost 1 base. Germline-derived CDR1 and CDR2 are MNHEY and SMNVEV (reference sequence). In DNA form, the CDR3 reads TGTGCCAGCAGTTTAGGACAGGGGAACACTGAAGCTTTCTTT. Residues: CASSLGQGNTEAFF.

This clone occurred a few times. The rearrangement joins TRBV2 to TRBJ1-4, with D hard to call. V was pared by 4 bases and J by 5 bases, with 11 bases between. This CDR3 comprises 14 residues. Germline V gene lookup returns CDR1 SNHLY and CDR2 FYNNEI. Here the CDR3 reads CASSAPVTNEKLFF. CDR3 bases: TGTGCCAGCAGTGCCCCGGTCACGAATGAAAAACTGTTTTTT.

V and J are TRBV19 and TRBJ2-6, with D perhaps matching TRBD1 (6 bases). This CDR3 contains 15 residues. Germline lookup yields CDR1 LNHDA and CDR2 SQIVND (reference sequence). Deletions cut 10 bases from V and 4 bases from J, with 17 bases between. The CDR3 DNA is TGTGCCACCTATTCCAACAGGGCCGGGGCCAACGTCCTGACTTTC. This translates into CATYSNRAGANVLTF.

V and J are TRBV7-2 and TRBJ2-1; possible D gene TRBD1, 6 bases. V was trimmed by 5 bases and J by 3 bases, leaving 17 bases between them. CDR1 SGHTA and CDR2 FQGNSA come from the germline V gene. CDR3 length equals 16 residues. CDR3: CASSPKTGTYYNEQFF. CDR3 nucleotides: TGTGCCAGCAGCCCGAAGACCGGGACATACTACAATGAGCAGTTCTTC. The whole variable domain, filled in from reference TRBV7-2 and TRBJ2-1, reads GAGVSQSPSNKVTEKGKDVELRCDPISGHTALYWYRQSLGQGLEFLIYFQGNSAPDKSGLPSDRFSAERTGGSVSTLTIQRTQQEDSAVYLCASSPKTGTYYNEQFFGPGTRLTVL.

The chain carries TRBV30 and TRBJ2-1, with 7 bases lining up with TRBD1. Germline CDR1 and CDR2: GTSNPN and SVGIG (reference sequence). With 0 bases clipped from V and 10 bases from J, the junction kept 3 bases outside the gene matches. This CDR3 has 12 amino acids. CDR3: CAWSVQGSEQFF. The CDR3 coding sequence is TGTGCCTGGAGTGTACAGGGGTCCGAGCAGTTCTTC.

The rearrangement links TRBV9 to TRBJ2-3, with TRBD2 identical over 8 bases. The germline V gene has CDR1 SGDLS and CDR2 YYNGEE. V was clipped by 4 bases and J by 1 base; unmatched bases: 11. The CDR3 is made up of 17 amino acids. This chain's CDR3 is CASSPGGGLGGTDTQYF. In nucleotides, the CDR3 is TGTGCCAGCAGCCCCGGGGGGGGGTTAGGTGGCACAGATACGCAGTATTTT. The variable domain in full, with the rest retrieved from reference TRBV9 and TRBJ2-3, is DSGVTQTPKHLITATGQRVTLRCSPRSGDLSVYWYQQSLDQGLQFLIQYYNGEERAKGNILERFSAQQFPDLHSELNLSSLELGDSALYFCASSPGGGLGGTDTQYFGPGTRLTVL.

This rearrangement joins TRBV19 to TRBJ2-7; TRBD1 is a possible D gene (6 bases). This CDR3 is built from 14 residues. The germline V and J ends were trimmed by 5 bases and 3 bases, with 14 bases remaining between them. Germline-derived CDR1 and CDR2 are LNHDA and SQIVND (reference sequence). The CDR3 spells CASSRRDIGYEQYF. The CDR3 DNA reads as TGTGCCAGTAGTCGCCGGGACATCGGCTACGAGCAGTACTTC. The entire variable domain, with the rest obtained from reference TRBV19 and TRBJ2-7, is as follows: DGGITQSPKYLFRKEGQNVTLSCEQNLNHDAMYWYRQDPGQGLRLIYYSQIVNDFQKGDIAEGYSVSREKKESFPLTVTSAQKNPTAFYLCASSRRDIGYEQYFGPGTRLTVT.

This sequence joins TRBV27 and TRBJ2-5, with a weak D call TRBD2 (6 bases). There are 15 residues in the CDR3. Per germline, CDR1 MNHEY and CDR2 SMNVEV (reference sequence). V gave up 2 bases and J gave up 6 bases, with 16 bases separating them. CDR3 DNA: TGTGCCAGCAGTTTAACTAGCTCTCCGTTGAAGACCCAGTACTTC. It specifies CASSLTSSPLKTQYF.

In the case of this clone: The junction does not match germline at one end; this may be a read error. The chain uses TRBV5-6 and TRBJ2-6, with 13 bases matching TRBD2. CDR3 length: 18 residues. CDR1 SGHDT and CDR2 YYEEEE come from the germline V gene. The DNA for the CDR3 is TGTGCCAGCAGCACCCGGGGACTAGCGGGATCTGGGGCCAGCGTCCTGACTTTC. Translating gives CASSTRGLAGSGASVLTF.

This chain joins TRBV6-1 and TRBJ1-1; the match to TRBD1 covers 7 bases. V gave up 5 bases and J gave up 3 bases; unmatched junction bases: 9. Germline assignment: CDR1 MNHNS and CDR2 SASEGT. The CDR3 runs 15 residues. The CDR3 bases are TGTGCCAGCAGTCCGGACAGGATGGCAGACACTGAAGCTTTCTTT. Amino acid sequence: CASSPDRMADTEAFF.

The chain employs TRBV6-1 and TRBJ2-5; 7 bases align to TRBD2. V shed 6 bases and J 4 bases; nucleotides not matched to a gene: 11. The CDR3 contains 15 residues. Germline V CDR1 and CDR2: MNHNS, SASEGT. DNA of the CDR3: TGTGCCAGCAGAAAAAATAGCGGGCGGGGAGAGACCCAGTACTTC. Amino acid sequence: CASRKNSGRGETQYF.